The clone carrying this T cell receptor beta chain appeared a few times. This record belongs to a study of T-cell reconstitution after alpha-beta-depleted transplantation in children. CDR1 is SNHLY, CDR2 FYNNEI, per germline. V lost 2 bases, J lost 4 bases, and 14 bases lay in between. The CDR3 contains 15 residues. Unique molecular identifiers were used to barcode this TCRbeta library. TCRdb re-derived calls from the PCR reads in MiXCR, one entry per CDR3 protein. In the table there are about a million distinct CDR3 sequences, roughly 29% of which are singletons. This clonotype was obtained from a boy less than two years old who had a stem cell transplant for SCID, so the T cells may come from the graft donor. V is TRBV2 and J is TRBJ1-2; D not certain. This sample comprised PBMCs, mostly from graft donor cells, obtained 360 days after TCRalphabeta/CD19-depleted stem cell transplant. This CDR3 is CASSENKLEGYGYTF. DNA for the CDR3: TGTGCCAGCAGTGAAAACAAGCTTGAGGGCTATGGCTACACCTTC.